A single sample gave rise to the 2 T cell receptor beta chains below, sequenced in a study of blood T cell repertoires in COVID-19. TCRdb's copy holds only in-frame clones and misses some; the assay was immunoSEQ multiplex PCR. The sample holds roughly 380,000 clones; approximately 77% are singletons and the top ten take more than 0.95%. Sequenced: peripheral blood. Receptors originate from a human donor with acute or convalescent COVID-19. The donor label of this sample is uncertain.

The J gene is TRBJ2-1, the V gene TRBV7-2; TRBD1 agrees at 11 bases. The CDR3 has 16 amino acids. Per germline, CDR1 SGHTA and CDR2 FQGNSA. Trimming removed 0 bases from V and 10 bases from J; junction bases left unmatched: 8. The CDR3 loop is CASSLAGTGGFQEQFF. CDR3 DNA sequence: TGTGCCAGCAGCTTAGCGGGGACAGGGGGATTTCAAGAGCAGTTCTTC.

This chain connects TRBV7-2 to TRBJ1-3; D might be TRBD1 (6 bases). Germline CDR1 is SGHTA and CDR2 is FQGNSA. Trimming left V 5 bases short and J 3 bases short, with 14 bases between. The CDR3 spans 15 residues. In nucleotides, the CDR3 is TGTGCCAGCAGCGCAACAGGGCGTTATGGAAACACCATATATTTT. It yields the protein CASSATGRYGNTIYF.